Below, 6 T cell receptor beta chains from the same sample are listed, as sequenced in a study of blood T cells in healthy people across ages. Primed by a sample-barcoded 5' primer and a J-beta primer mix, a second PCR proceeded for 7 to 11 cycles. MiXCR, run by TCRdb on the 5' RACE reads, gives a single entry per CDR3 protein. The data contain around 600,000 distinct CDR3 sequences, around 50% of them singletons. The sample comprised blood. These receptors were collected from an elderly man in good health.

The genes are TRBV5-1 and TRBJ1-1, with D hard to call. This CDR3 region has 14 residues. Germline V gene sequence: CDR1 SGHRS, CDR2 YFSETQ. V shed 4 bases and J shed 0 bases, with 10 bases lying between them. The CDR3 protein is CASSVGSVNTEAFF. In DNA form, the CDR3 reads TGCGCCAGCAGCGTGGGGTCTGTGAACACTGAAGCTTTCTTT.

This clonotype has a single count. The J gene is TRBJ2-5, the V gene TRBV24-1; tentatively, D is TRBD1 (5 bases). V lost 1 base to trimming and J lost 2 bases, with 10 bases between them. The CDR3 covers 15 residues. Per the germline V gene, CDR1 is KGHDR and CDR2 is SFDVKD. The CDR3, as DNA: TGTGCCACCAGTGATTTCGCCAGGGCACAAGAGACCCAGTACTTC. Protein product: CATSDFARAQETQYF.

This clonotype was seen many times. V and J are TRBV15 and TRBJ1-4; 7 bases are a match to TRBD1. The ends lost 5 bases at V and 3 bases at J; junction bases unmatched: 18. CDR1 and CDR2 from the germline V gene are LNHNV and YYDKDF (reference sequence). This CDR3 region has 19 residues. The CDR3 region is CATSPRRTGSRQANEKLFF. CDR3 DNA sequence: TGTGCCACCAGCCCCCGCCGGACAGGTTCCAGGCAGGCTAATGAAAAACTGTTTTTT.

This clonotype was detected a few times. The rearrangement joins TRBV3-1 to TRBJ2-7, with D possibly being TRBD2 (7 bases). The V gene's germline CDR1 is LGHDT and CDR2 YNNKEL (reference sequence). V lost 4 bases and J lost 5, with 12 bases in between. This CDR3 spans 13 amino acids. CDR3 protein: CASSPWEGDEQYF. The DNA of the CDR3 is TGTGCCAGCAGCCCCTGGGAGGGGGACGAGCAGTACTTC.

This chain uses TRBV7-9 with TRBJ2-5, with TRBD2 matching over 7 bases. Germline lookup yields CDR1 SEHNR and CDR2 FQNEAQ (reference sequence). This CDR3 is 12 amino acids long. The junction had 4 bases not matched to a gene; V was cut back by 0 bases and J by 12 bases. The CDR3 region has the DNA TGTGCCAGCAGCTTAGCCGGGAGGCACGAGTACTTC. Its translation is CASSLAGRHEYF.

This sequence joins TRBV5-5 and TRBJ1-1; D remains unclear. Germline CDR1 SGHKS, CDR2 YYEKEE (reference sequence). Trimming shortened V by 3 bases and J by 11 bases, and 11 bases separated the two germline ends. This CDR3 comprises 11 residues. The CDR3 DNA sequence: TGTGCCAGCAGCTACACCTTAGGGGCTTTCTTT. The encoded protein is CASSYTLGAFF.